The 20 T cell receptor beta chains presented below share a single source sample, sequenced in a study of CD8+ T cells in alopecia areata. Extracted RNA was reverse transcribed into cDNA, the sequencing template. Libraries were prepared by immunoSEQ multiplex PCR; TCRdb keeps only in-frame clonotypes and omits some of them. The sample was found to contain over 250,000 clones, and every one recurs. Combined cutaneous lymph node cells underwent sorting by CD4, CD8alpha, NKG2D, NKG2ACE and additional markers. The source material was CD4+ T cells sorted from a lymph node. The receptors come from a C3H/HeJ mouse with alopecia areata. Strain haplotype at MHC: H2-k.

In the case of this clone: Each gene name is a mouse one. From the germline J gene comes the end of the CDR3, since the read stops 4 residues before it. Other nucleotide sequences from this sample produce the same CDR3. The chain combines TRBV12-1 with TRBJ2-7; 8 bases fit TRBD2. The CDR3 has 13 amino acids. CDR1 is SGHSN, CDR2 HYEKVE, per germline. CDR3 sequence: CASSLGGRYEQYF. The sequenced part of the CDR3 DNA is TGTGCCAGCTCTCTGGGGGGGCGGTAT. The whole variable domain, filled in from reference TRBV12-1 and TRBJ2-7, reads DSGVVQSPRHIIKEKGGRSVLTCIPISGHSNVVWYQQTLGKELKFLIQHYEKVERDKGFLPSRFSVQQFDDYHSEMNMSALELEDSAMYFCASSLGGRYEQYFGPGTRLTVL.

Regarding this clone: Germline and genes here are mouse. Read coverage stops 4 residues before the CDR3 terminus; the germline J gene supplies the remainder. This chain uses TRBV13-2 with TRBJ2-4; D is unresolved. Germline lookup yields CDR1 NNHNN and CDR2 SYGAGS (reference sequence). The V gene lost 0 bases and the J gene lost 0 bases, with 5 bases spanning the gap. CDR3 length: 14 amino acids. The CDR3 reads CASGDALSQNTLYF. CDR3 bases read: TGTGCCAGCGGTGATGCACTGAGTCAAAAC.

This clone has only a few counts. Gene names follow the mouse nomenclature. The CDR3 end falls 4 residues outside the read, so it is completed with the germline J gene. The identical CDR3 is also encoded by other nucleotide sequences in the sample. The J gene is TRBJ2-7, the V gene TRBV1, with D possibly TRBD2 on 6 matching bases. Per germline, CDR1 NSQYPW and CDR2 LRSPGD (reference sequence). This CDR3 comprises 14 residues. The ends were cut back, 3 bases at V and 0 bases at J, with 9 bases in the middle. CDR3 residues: CTCSADWSSYEQYF. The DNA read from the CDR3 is TGCACCTGCAGTGCCGACTGGAGCTCCTAT.

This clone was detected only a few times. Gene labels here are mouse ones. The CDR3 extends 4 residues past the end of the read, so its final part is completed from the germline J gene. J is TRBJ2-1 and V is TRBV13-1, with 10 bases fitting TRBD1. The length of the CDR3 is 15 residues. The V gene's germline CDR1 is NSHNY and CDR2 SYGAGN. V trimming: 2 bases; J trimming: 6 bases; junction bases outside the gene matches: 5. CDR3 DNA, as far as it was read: TGTGCCAGCAGTGAGGGGACAGGGGTGATTGCT. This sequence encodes CASSEGTGVIA. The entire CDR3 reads CASSEGTGVIAEQFF.

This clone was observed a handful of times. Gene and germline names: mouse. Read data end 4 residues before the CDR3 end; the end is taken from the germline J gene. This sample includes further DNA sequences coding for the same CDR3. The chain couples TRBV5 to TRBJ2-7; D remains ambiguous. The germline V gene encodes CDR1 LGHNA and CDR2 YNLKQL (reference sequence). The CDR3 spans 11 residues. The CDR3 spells CASSQGYEQYF. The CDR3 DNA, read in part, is TGTGCCAGCAGCCAAGGGTAT.

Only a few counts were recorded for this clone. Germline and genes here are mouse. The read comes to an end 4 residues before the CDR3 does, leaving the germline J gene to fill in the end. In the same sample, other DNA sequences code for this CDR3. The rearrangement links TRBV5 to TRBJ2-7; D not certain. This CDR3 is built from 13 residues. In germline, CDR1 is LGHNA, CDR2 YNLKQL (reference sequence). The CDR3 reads CASSQDRFYEQYF. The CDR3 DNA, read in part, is TGTGCCAGCAGCCAAGACAGATTTTAT.

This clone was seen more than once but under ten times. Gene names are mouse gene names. CDR3 DNA (partial): TGTGCCAGCAGTCGGGACAGGGACTATAATTCGCCC. Residues: CASSRDRDYNSP. The complete CDR3 reads CASSRDRDYNSPLYF. The chain employs TRBV19 and TRBJ1-6, with 9 nucleotides matching TRBD1. The DNA ends 3 residues before the CDR3 does, and the rest of the CDR3 is filled in from the germline J gene. TRBJ1-6 is an ORF, with its function uncertain. The V segment lost 4 bases and the J segment 3 bases; nucleotides outside the gene matches: 2. The germline V gene encodes CDR1 FNHDT and CDR2 SITEND (reference sequence). The CDR3 consists of 15 residues.

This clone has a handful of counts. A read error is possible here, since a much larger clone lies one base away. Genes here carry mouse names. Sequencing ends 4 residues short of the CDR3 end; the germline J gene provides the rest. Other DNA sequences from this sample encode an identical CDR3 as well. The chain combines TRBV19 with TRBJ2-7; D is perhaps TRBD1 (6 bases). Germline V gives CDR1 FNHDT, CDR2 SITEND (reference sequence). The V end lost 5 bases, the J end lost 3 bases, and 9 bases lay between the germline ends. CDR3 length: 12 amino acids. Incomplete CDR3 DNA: TGTGCCAGCAGCCCGGGACACTAT. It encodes CASSPGHY. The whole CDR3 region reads CASSPGHYEQYF.

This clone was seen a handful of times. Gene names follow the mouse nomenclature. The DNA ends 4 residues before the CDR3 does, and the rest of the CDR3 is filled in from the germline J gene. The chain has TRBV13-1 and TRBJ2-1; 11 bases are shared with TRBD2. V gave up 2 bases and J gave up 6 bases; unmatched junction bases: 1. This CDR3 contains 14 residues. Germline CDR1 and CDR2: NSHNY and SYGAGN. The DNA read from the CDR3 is TGTGCCAGCAGTGAACTGGGGGGGCCTGCT. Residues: CASSELGGPA. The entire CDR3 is CASSELGGPAEQFF.

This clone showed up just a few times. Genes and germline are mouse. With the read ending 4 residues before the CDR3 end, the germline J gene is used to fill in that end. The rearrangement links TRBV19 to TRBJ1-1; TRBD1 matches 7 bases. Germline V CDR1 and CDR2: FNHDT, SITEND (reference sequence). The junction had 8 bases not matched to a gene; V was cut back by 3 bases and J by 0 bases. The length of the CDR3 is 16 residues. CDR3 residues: CASSTPRQGANTEVFF. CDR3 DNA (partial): TGTGCCAGCAGTACCCCTCGACAGGGAGCAAACACA.

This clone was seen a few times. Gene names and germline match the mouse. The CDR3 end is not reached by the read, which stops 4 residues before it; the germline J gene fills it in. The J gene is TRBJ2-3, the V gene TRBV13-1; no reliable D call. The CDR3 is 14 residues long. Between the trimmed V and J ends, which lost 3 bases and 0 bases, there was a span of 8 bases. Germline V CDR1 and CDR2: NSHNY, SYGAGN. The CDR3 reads CASSAQSSAETLYF. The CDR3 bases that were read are TGTGCCAGCAGTGCACAGTCTAGTGCAGAA.

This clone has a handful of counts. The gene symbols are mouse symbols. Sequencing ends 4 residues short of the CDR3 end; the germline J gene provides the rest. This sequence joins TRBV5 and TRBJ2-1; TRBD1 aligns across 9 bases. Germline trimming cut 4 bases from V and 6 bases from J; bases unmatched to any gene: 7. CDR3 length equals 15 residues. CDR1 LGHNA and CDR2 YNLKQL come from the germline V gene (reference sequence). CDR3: CASSLGTGFFAEQFF. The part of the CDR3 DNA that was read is TGTGCCAGCAGCCTCGGGACAGGGTTTTTTGCT.

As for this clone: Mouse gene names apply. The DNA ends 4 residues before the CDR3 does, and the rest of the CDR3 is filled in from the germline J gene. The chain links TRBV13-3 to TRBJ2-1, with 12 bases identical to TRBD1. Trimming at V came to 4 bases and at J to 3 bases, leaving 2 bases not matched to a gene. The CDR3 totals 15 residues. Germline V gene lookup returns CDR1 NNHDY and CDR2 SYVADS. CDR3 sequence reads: CASSQGQGAYAEQFF. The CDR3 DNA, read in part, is TGTGCCAGCAGTCAGGGACAGGGGGCCTATGCT.

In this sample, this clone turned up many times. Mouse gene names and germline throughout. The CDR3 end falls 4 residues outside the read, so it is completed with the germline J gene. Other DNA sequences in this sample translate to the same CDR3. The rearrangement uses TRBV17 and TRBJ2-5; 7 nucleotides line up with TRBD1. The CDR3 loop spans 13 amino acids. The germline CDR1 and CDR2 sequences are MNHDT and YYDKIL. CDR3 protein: CASSRDRKDTQYF. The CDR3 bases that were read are TGTGCTAGCAGTAGGGACAGGAAAGAC.

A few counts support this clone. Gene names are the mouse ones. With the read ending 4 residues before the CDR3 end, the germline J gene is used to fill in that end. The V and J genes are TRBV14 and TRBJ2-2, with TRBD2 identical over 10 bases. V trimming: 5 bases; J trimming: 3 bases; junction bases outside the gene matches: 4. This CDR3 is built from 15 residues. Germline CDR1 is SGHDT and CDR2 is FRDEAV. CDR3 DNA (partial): TGTGCCAGCAGCCCCTGGGGGGGCGACACCGGG. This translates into CASSPWGGDTG. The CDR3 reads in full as CASSPWGGDTGQLYF.

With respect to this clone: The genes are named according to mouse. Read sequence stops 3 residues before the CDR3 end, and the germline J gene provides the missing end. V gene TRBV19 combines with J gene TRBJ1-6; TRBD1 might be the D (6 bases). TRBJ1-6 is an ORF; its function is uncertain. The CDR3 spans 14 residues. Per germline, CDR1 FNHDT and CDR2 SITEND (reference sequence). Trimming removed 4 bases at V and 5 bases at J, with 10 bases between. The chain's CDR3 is CASSQQGNNSPLYF. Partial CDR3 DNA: TGTGCCAGCAGTCAACAGGGAAATAATTCGCCC.

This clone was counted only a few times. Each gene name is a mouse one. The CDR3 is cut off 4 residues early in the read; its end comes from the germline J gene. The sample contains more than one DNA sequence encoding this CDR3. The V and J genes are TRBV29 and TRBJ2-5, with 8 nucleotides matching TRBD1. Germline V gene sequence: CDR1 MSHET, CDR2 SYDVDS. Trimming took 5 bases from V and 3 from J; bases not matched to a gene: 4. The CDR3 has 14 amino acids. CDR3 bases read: TGTGCTAGCAGTCCAGGGACAGGACAAGAC. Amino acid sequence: CASSPGTGQD. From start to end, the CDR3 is CASSPGTGQDTQYF.

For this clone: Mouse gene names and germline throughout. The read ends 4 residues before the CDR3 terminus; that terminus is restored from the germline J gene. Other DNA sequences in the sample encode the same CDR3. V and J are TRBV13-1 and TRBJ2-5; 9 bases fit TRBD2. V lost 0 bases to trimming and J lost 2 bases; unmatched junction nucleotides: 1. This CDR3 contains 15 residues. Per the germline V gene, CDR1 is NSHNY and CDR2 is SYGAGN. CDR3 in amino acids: CASSDAWGGQDTQYF. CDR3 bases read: TGTGCCAGCAGTGATGCCTGGGGGGGCCAAGAC.

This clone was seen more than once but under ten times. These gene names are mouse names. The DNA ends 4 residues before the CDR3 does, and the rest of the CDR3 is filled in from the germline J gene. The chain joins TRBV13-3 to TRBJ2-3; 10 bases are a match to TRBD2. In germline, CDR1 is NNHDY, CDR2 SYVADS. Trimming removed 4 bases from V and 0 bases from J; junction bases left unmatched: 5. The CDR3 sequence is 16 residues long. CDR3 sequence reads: CASSPPGLGSAETLYF. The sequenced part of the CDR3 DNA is TGTGCCAGCAGTCCCCCGGGACTGGGGAGTGCAGAA.

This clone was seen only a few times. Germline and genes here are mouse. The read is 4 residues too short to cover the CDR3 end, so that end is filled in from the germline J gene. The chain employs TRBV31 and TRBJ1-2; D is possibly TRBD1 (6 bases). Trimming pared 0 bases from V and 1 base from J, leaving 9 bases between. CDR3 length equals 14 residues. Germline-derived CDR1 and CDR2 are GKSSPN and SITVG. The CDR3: CAWSLGGQNSDYTF. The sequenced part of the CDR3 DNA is TGTGCCTGGAGTCTAGGGGGGCAAAACTCC.